The rows below give T cell receptor beta chains drawn from one sample of a study. TCRdb redid the calling of the 5' RACE reads with MiXCR, one entry per CDR3 protein. Among about 55,000 distinct CDR3 sequences listed, about 15% were seen once. The specimen was naive CD4+ T cells sorted from blood. The receptors derive from a female donor with breast cancer. Both conserved end residues are part of each CDR3. The D gene is left open where the match is weak. Clone size is not always given. Where it is, it says once, few, many or a class for expanded clones.

size: many
V: TRBV9
D: -
J: TRBJ2-5
DNA: TGTGCCAGCAGCATTACTAGTGGAGGTGTAGGGGAGGCCCAGTACTTC
CDR3: CASSITSGGVGEAQYF

size: -
V: TRBV6-5
D: TRBD2
J: TRBJ2-7
DNA: TGTGCCAGCAGTTCATTCCGCGCTAGCGGGAATTACGAGCAGTACTTC
CDR3: CASSSFRASGNYEQYF

size: many
V: TRBV7-9
D: TRBD2
J: TRBJ2-7
DNA: TGTGCCAGCAGCCCAAGGACTAGCTCCTACGAGCAGTACTTC
CDR3: CASSPRTSSYEQYF

size: -
V: TRBV5-1
D: -
J: TRBJ1-2
DNA: TGCGCCAGCAGCTTGGAAGGTTCGGGGCTGGGCTACACCTTC
CDR3: CASSLEGSGLGYTF

size: -
V: TRBV20-1
D: -
J: TRBJ2-5
DNA: TGCAGTGCTCCTACCCTTTCGGTTGGGTCCCAAGATACCCAGTACTTC
CDR3: CSAPTLSVGSQDTQYF

size: many
V: TRBV15
D: TRBD1
J: TRBJ2-2
DNA: TGTGCCACCAGCTCTCGAGGGGGACAGGGACGGTCCGGGGAGCTGTTTTTT
CDR3: CATSSRGGQGRSGELFF

size: -
V: TRBV7-3
D: -
J: TRBJ2-2
DNA: TGTGCCAGCAGCCCATCGGGGAGGAACACCGGGGAGCTGTTTTTT
CDR3: CASSPSGRNTGELFF

size: -
V: TRBV28
D: -
J: TRBJ2-1
DNA: TGTGCCAGCAGTCTAGGGGGTGGCGTGTTCGAGCGGTTCTTC
CDR3: CASSLGGGVFERFF

size: -
V: TRBV6-5
D: TRBD1
J: TRBJ2-2
DNA: TGTGCCACCTGGGACAGGTTGACCGGGGAGCTGTTTTTT
CDR3: CATWDRLTGELFF

size: -
V: TRBV7-2
D: -
J: TRBJ2-1
DNA: TGTGCCAGCAGCTCCCGGAATGAGCAGTTCTTC
CDR3: CASSSRNEQFF

size: -
V: TRBV28
D: -
J: TRBJ2-7
DNA: TGTGCCAGCAGTCTCAGGGTTCAGCAGTGCTTC
CDR3: CASSLRVQQCF

size: -
V: TRBV12-3/TRBV12-4
D: TRBD2
J: TRBJ2-3
DNA: TGTGCCACCACTCTTAGCGGGGGACGCACAGATACGCAGTATTTT
CDR3: CATTLSGGRTDTQYF

size: many
V: TRBV5-1
D: -
J: TRBJ2-3
DNA: TGCGCCAGCAGCCCCCCAACGGGCCGATACACAGATACGCAGTATTTT
CDR3: CASSPPTGRYTDTQYF

size: -
V: TRBV28
D: -
J: TRBJ2-2
DNA: TGTGCCAGCAAAGATGACAGGCGAAATACCGGGGAGCTGTTTTTT
CDR3: CASKDDRRNTGELFF

size: few
V: TRBV7-9
D: TRBD1
J: TRBJ1-1
DNA: TGTGCCAGCAGGAGCCGGGGACAGGGGGGCGGTGAAGCTTTCTTT
CDR3: CASRSRGQGGGEAFF

size: many
V: TRBV5-5
D: -
J: TRBJ1-2
DNA: TGTGCCAGCAGCTTGGGATTGTGGAACAGGTCTAACTATGGCTACACCTTC
CDR3: CASSLGLWNRSNYGYTF

size: many
V: TRBV5-1
D: -
J: TRBJ1-1
DNA: TGCGCCAGCAGCCCCCGGCCCGCGGGCACTGAAGCTTTCTTT
CDR3: CASSPRPAGTEAFF

size: few
V: TRBV7-2
D: -
J: TRBJ2-2
DNA: TGTGCCAGCAGCTTCCAATCGAACACCGGGGAGCTGTTTTTT
CDR3: CASSFQSNTGELFF

size: -
V: TRBV29-1
D: -
J: TRBJ2-7
DNA: TGCAGCGTTGAAGGGCACTTTTACGAGCAGTACTTC
CDR3: CSVEGHFYEQYF

size: -
V: TRBV14
D: -
J: TRBJ2-1
DNA: TGTGCCAGCAGCCAAGATTGGCAGGGAGGACGGAATGAGCAGTTCTTC
CDR3: CASSQDWQGGRNEQFF

size: few
V: TRBV20-1
D: -
J: TRBJ1-3
DNA: TGCAGTGCTAGAGATCTGGGGTATTCGGGTGGGGGCATATATTTT
CDR3: CSARDLGYSGGGIYF

size: many
V: TRBV6-5
D: TRBD1
J: TRBJ1-2
DNA: TGTGCCAGCAGCACAGGGGATCGGGGCTACACCTTC
CDR3: CASSTGDRGYTF

size: few
V: TRBV7-2
D: -
J: TRBJ1-6
DNA: TGTGCCAGCAGCTTAGGCCGGGTACAGGGAACTGATTCACCCCTCCACTTT
CDR3: CASSLGRVQGTDSPLHF

size: -
V: TRBV15
D: TRBD1
J: TRBJ2-5
DNA: TGTGCCACCAGCAGAGGTGCGACAGGGTTCTTACGAGAGACCCAGTACTTC
CDR3: CATSRGATGFLRETQYF

size: -
V: TRBV12-3/TRBV12-4
D: -
J: TRBJ1-1
DNA: TGTGCCAGCAGTCCCGGCGGGGGACCTATGAACACTGAAGCTTTCTTT
CDR3: CASSPGGGPMNTEAFF

size: few
V: TRBV12-3/TRBV12-4
D: -
J: TRBJ1-2
DNA: TGTGCCAGCTCCCTTTGGGGGGCGGGTGGCTACACCTTC
CDR3: CASSLWGAGGYTF

size: many
V: TRBV5-1
D: -
J: TRBJ1-1
DNA: TGCGCCAGCAGCTTGGGTGCGGGGGCTGAAGCTTTCTTT
CDR3: CASSLGAGAEAFF

size: -
V: TRBV4-1
D: -
J: TRBJ1-2
DNA: TGCGCCAGCAGCCGCGGGAACACTAACTATGGCTACACCTTC
CDR3: CASSRGNTNYGYTF

size: -
V: TRBV5-5
D: -
J: TRBJ1-5
DNA: TGTGCCAGCAGCTTTGTTCCGGGGAGGGATGGCAATCAGCCCCAGCATTTT
CDR3: CASSFVPGRDGNQPQHF

size: few
V: TRBV28
D: TRBD2
J: TRBJ2-5
DNA: TGTGCCAGCAGTTTTCCAGCGGGATACCAAGAGACCCAGTACTTC
CDR3: CASSFPAGYQETQYF

size: many
V: TRBV5-1
D: -
J: TRBJ1-1
DNA: TGCGCCAGCAGCTTGGAGGCAGGCGCGAACACTGAAGCTTTCTTT
CDR3: CASSLEAGANTEAFF